The 32 T cell receptor beta chains in this list originate from one sample, sequenced in a study of regulatory T cells in long-lasting Graves disease. The sample's time point: newly diagnosed GD, antithyroid drugs for less than 3 months. Preparation of the TCR library used RNA extracted from PBMCs. Arm-PCR of CDR3 regions and iRepertoire HTBI primers were used to build TCR beta libraries. One entry per CDR3 protein, called by TCRdb with MiXCR from the multiplex PCR reads. The table includes 300,000 to 400,000 distinct CDR3 sequences, 15% to 20% detected once. These same records also appear under a second study, on T cells in Graves' hyperthyroidism and ophthalmopathy.

This material consisted of peripheral blood mononuclear cells (PBMCs), taken at new diagnosis, from a patient treated with antithyroid drugs. Receptors originate from a man in his forties with Graves disease.

This clonotype has just a few counts. The genes are TRBV27 and TRBJ1-3; D is unclear. Trimming took 5 bases from V and 3 from J, leaving 11 bases between them. Germline V gives CDR1 MNHEY, CDR2 SMNVEV (reference sequence). The CDR3 sequence is 14 residues long. The CDR3 bases are TGTGCCAGCAGTCCCTACCTCGGTGGAAACACCATATATTTT. Amino acids: CASSPYLGGNTIYF.

This clonotype has a count of ten or more. The chain carries TRBV6-1 and TRBJ2-2; 7 positions agree with TRBD1. The CDR3 extends over 15 amino acids. The germline gives CDR1 MNHNS, CDR2 SASEGT. The trim removed 7 bases at V and 5 bases at J, leaving 10 bases unmatched. The CDR3 sequence is CASTRQGAMTGELFF. The CDR3 DNA reads TGTGCCAGCACAAGACAGGGTGCTATGACCGGGGAGCTGTTTTTT.

The sample holds many counts of this clonotype. J is TRBJ1-5 and V is TRBV18; D is ambiguous. CDR1 KGHSH and CDR2 LQKENI come from the germline V gene. The CDR3 runs 13 residues. V lost 2 bases and J 6 bases, leaving 8 bases between the germline ends. Here the CDR3 reads CASSPDLSQPQHF. The CDR3 region has the DNA TGTGCCAGCTCACCAGACCTCAGTCAGCCCCAGCATTTT.

This clonotype was recorded many times. The V and J genes are TRBV20-1 and TRBJ1-1; possible D gene TRBD1, 5 bases. V lost 3 bases to trimming and J lost 4 bases, with 6 bases between them. Germline loops: CDR1 DFQATT, CDR2 SNEGSKA (reference sequence). The CDR3 length is 11 residues. The CDR3 loop reads CSASRATEAFF. CDR3 in DNA: TGCAGTGCTAGCAGGGCCACTGAAGCTTTCTTT.

This clonotype was recorded a few times. This sequence joins TRBV29-1 and TRBJ2-4; 8 positions match TRBD1. In germline, CDR1 is SQVTM, CDR2 ANQGSEA. CDR3 length equals 13 residues. V was clipped by 3 bases and J by 7 bases; unmatched bases: 5. In DNA form, the CDR3 reads TGCAGCGTTGATTTGGGGGACAGGAACATTCAGTACTTC. It translates to CSVDLGDRNIQYF.

This clonotype was observed a single time. The chain recombines TRBV5-1 with TRBJ2-7; 12 bases match TRBD2. After removal of 3 bases from V and 5 bases from J, the junction contained 0 bases not matched to a gene. CDR1 SGHRS and CDR2 YFSETQ come from the germline V gene. There are 13 residues in the CDR3. CDR3 sequence (DNA): TGCGCCAGCAGCTGGACTAGCGGGAACGAGCAGTACTTC. It translates to CASSWTSGNEQYF.

J is TRBJ1-2 and V is TRBV12-3 or TRBV12-4; no clear D. The CDR3 consists of 13 residues. The germline V and J ends were trimmed by 1 base and 4 bases, with 7 bases remaining between them. CDR3 sequence reads: CASSLGRLYGYTF. CDR3 sequence (DNA): TGTGCCAGCAGTTTAGGCCGGCTCTATGGCTACACCTTC.

This clonotype came up many times. The V and J genes are TRBV7-9 and TRBJ2-3; TRBD2 matches at 9 bases. The junction had 5 bases not matched to a gene; V was cut back by 2 bases and J by 5 bases. In germline, CDR1 is SEHNR, CDR2 FQNEAQ (reference sequence). This CDR3 region has 15 residues. This CDR3 is CASSLSEAGGDTQYF. The CDR3 region has the DNA TGTGCCAGCAGCTTATCGGAAGCGGGGGGAGATACGCAGTATTTT.

In this sample, this clonotype turned up many times. This rearrangement joins TRBV2 to TRBJ1-2; TRBD1 might be the D (6 bases). V shed 7 bases and J shed 8 bases, with 17 bases lying between them. This CDR3 comprises 13 residues. CDR1 SNHLY and CDR2 FYNNEI come from the germline V gene. CDR3 coding DNA: TGTGCCAGCAACATACAGGGACGCGGGGGCTACACCTTC. Translating it yields CASNIQGRGGYTF.

This clonotype was seen repeatedly, ten times or more. This chain uses TRBV2 with TRBJ1-3, with TRBD1 as a possible D gene (5 bases). The CDR3 is made up of 15 amino acids. Trimming left V 5 bases short and J 0 bases short, with 11 bases between. Germline CDR1 and CDR2: SNHLY and FYNNEI. The CDR3 nucleotides read TGTGCCAGCAGTTCGGGACCGCGCTCTGGAAACACCATATATTTT. This sequence encodes CASSSGPRSGNTIYF. The complete variable domain, with remaining parts taken from reference TRBV2 and TRBJ1-3, reads EPEVTQTPSHQVTQMGQEVILRCVPISNHLYFYWYRQILGQKVEFLVSFYNNEISEKSEIFDDQFSVERPDGSNFTLKIRSTKLEDSAMYFCASSSGPRSGNTIYFGEGSWLTVV.

The chain combines TRBV27 with TRBJ2-2; D is perhaps TRBD1 or TRBD2 (5 bases each). CDR1 is MNHEY, CDR2 SMNVEV, per germline (reference sequence). The CDR3 extends over 17 amino acids. V was pared by 0 bases and J by 2 bases, with 13 bases between. CDR3 residues: CASSLSKGRPNTGELFF. The CDR3 region has the DNA TGTGCCAGCAGTTTATCAAAGGGACGGCCAAACACCGGGGAGCTGTTTTTT.

This chain connects TRBV6-1 to TRBJ2-2; tentatively, D is TRBD2 (7 bases). The V end lost 8 bases, the J end lost 0 bases, and 13 bases lay between the germline ends. Germline V gene data show CDR1 as MNHNS and CDR2 as SASEGT. The CDR3 is 15 amino acids. The CDR3 reads CASLSRGPNTGELFF. The CDR3 DNA reads as TGTGCCAGCCTCTCGCGGGGGCCGAACACCGGGGAGCTGTTTTTT.

Remarks on this clonotype: A much larger clone sits a single nucleotide away, making a read error possible. The rearrangement uses TRBV20-1 and TRBJ2-3; D may be TRBD2 (6 bases). Trimming left V 3 bases short and J 7 bases short, with 23 bases between. Looked up from germline, CDR1 is DFQATT and CDR2 is SNEGSKA (reference sequence). CDR3 length equals 16 residues. This CDR3 is CSARPLALGAENTQYF. CDR3 nucleotide sequence: TGCAGTGCTAGGCCGCTAGCGCTTGGGGCTGAAAATACGCAGTATTTT.

This clonotype was found a few times. This chain links TRBV6-4 with TRBJ2-2, with TRBD2 matching 9 bases. The V segment lost 7 bases and the J segment 6 bases; nucleotides outside the gene matches: 9. Per the germline V gene, CDR1 is MRHNA and CDR2 is SNTAGT. The CDR3 sequence is 15 residues long. The CDR3 loop reads CASTGQAGGSGELFF. CDR3 sequence (DNA): TGTGCCAGCACCGGACAAGCGGGGGGCTCCGGGGAGCTGTTTTTT.

As for this clonotype: Since a much larger clone is just one base distant, this may be a read error. The chain uses TRBV6-2 or TRBV6-3 and TRBJ2-7; 9 bases line up with TRBD1. V gave up 6 bases and J gave up 7 bases; unmatched junction bases: 13. Germline V gene data show CDR1 as MNHEY and CDR2 as SVGEGT. The length of the CDR3 is 15 residues. DNA of the CDR3: TGTGCCAGCAGCTTATCGGACAGGGGATGGGATGAGCAGTACTTC. This sequence encodes CASSLSDRGWDEQYF.

This chain connects TRBV5-4 to TRBJ2-5; D possibly corresponds to TRBD2 (5 bases). Per germline, CDR1 SGHNT and CDR2 YYREEE (reference sequence). The CDR3 has 15 residues. V lost 4 bases, J lost 2 bases, and 15 bases lay in between. CDR3 DNA sequence: TGTGCCAGCAGCAAAACTAGTTCCCAGCAAGAGACCCAGTACTTC. Protein sequence: CASSKTSSQQETQYF. Supplemented by reference TRBV5-4 and TRBJ2-5, the full variable domain reads ETGVTQSPTHLIKTRGQQVTLRCSSQSGHNTVSWYQQALGQGPQFIFQYYREEENGRGNFPPRFSGLQFPNYSSELNVNALELDDSALYLCASSKTSSQQETQYFGPGTRLLVL.

This clonotype appeared many times. The chain carries TRBV28 and TRBJ1-5; D is uncertain. This CDR3 contains 16 residues. Trimming took 3 bases from V and 3 from J, leaving 15 bases between them. CDR1 and CDR2 from the germline V gene are MDHEN and SYDVKM. The CDR3 sequence: CASSFVFASFNQPQHF. DNA of the CDR3: TGTGCCAGCAGTTTTGTTTTCGCCAGCTTCAATCAGCCCCAGCATTTT.

This clonotype has a count of ten or more. V is TRBV11-2 and J is TRBJ2-3, with 8 nucleotides matching TRBD1. This CDR3 is built from 14 residues. Germline CDR1 SGHAT, CDR2 FQNNGV. Unmatched junction bases numbered 4, after V lost 4 bases and J lost 4 bases. CDR3 region: CASSSQGASDTQYF. In DNA, the CDR3 is TGTGCCAGCAGCTCCCAGGGGGCCTCAGATACGCAGTATTTT.

On this clonotype: This may be a read error, as it is one base from a much larger clone. Lacking the conserved final phenylalanine or tryptophan, this CDR3 likely reflects a read error. The rearrangement links TRBV7-3 to TRBJ1-1, with no clear D. Per germline, CDR1 SGHTA and CDR2 FQGTGA. This CDR3 contains 13 residues. The V end lost 4 bases, the J end lost 0 bases, and 6 bases lay between the germline ends. CDR3 nucleotides: TGTGCCAGCAGCTCGTATTTGAACACTGAAGCTTTCCTT. Amino acids: CASSSYLNTEAFL.

Details on this clonotype: A much larger clone differs by one base, so this may be a read error. The rearrangement joins TRBV20-1 to TRBJ2-7; D is perhaps TRBD1 (6 bases). CDR3 size: 16 residues. Between the trimmed V and J ends, which lost 1 base and 1 base, there was a span of 17 bases. Germline values: CDR1 DFQATT, CDR2 SNEGSKA (reference sequence). CDR3 sequence (DNA): TGCAGTGCTAGAGTAATCAATGACAGGTTTTCCTACGAGCAGTACTTC. This translates into CSARVINDRFSYEQYF.

This clonotype showed up many times. The chain employs TRBV7-8 and TRBJ2-1; no firm D call. V lost 5 bases and J lost 8, with 7 bases in between. Germline-derived CDR1 and CDR2 are SGHVS and FQNEAQ. This CDR3 spans 11 amino acids. The DNA of the CDR3 is TGTGCCAGCAGCGGGTGGGATGAGCAGTTCTTC. This translates into CASSGWDEQFF.

This clonotype was recorded once. This may stem from a read error, because a much larger clone lies one nucleotide away. V gene TRBV4-3 combines with J gene TRBJ1-1; weak D call: TRBD1 (6 bases). Germline V gene lookup returns CDR1 LGHNA and CDR2 YSLEER. V shed 3 bases and J shed 3 bases, with 14 bases lying between them. This CDR3 has 15 amino acids. The CDR3 bases are TGCGCCAGCAGCCAGGGGACAAGACGGGACACTGAAGCTTTCTTT. This gives the protein CASSQGTRRDTEAFF.

The chain is built from TRBV5-6 and TRBJ1-5, with 8 bases matching TRBD1. V trimming: 3 bases; J trimming: 4 bases; junction bases outside the gene matches: 6. Germline-derived CDR1 and CDR2 are SGHDT and YYEEEE. There are 15 residues in the CDR3. CDR3 sequence: CASSSSRTGNQPQHF. The CDR3 bases are TGTGCCAGCAGCTCCTCCCGGACAGGGAATCAGCCCCAGCATTTT.

This clonotype was seen a handful of times. The chain carries TRBV5-4 and TRBJ2-1; TRBD1 might be the D (6 bases). In germline, CDR1 is SGHNT, CDR2 YYREEE (reference sequence). V shed 0 bases and J shed 0 bases, with 10 bases lying between them. The length of the CDR3 is 16 residues. DNA of the CDR3: TGTGCCAGCAGCTTGGATCCAGGGGCCTCCTACAATGAGCAGTTCTTC. This codes for CASSLDPGASYNEQFF. Complete variable domain (other parts from reference TRBV5-4 and TRBJ2-1): ETGVTQSPTHLIKTRGQQVTLRCSSQSGHNTVSWYQQALGQGPQFIFQYYREEENGRGNFPPRFSGLQFPNYSSELNVNALELDDSALYLCASSLDPGASYNEQFFGPGTRLTVL.

This clonotype was counted ten times or more. In DNA form, the CDR3 reads TGTGCCAGCAGTCGACAGGGCGCGGGCAATCAGCCCCAGCATTTT. Amino acids: CASSRQGAGNQPQHF. This rearrangement joins TRBV27 to TRBJ1-5, with 7 positions matching TRBD1. The CDR3 covers 15 residues. CDR1 MNHEY and CDR2 SMNVEV come from the germline V gene (reference sequence). The ends lost 5 bases at V and 2 bases at J; junction bases unmatched: 6.

The V call is TRBV9, the J call TRBJ1-1; D is uncertain. V lost 3 bases and J lost 0, with 12 bases in between. The CDR3 is 15 residues long. Germline CDR1 is SGDLS and CDR2 is YYNGEE. The CDR3 bases are TGTGCCAGCAGCGGGACGGCCCTCATGAACACTGAAGCTTTCTTT. Protein product: CASSGTALMNTEAFF. The full variable domain, with the rest looked up from reference TRBV9 and TRBJ1-1, is DSGVTQTPKHLITATGQRVTLRCSPRSGDLSVYWYQQSLDQGLQFLIQYYNGEERAKGNILERFSAQQFPDLHSELNLSSLELGDSALYFCASSGTALMNTEAFFGQGTRLTVV.

This clonotype was counted many times. The genes are TRBV3-1 and TRBJ1-1, with D perhaps TRBD1 (5 bases). With 3 bases removed from V and 10 bases from J, the gap between germline ends came to 18 bases. The CDR3 has 14 amino acids. CDR1 is LGHDT, CDR2 YNNKEL, per germline (reference sequence). CDR3 in DNA: TGTGCCAGCAGCCAGGCCTGGGACCCTTCCCCAGCTTTCTTT. This gives the protein CASSQAWDPSPAFF.

This clonotype was recorded many times. V and J are TRBV7-9 and TRBJ2-7; 13 nucleotides match TRBD2. With V trimmed by 4 bases and J by 6 bases, 3 bases remained unmatched. The CDR3 loop spans 14 amino acids. Germline loops: CDR1 SEHNR, CDR2 FQNEAQ (reference sequence). CDR3 DNA: TGTGCCAGCAGCTCGGGACTAGCGGGGTTCGAGCAGTACTTC. Translating it yields CASSSGLAGFEQYF.

Only a few counts were recorded for this clonotype. A far larger clone is one base from this, pointing to a likely read error. This chain uses TRBV28 with TRBJ2-1, with 8 bases aligning to TRBD1. The J call is doubtful: the DNA matches TRBJ2-5 better. Per germline, CDR1 MDHEN and CDR2 SYDVKM. The CDR3 has 15 residues. The chain's CDR3 is CASSSLDRGQGTQYF. The CDR3 DNA reads TGTGCCAGCAGTTCGCTCGACAGGGGACAAGGGACCCAGTACTTC.

At least ten counts were recorded for this clonotype. The chain recombines TRBV7-2 with TRBJ2-5; D is perhaps TRBD1 (7 bases). Deletions cut 1 base from V and 5 bases from J, with 20 bases between. Germline V gene data show CDR1 as SGHTA and CDR2 as FQGNSA. The CDR3 spans 17 residues. The CDR3 sequence: CASSLVGGTARRETQYF. The CDR3 region has the DNA TGTGCCAGCAGCTTAGTAGGAGGGACAGCCAGAAGGGAGACCCAGTACTTC.

CDR3: CATSRGVLGGGSGEQYF. CDR3 bases: TGTGCCACCAGCAGAGGGGTTCTCGGCGGGGGTTCCGGGGAGCAGTACTTC. This chain links TRBV15 with TRBJ2-7; TRBD2 aligns across 7 bases. The ends lost 1 base at V and 7 bases at J; junction bases unmatched: 16. Looked up from germline, CDR1 is LNHNV and CDR2 is YYDKDF (reference sequence). The CDR3 consists of 17 residues.

In this sample, this clonotype turned up many times. The chain links TRBV3-1 to TRBJ2-4; D may be TRBD1 or TRBD2 (6 bases each). The CDR3 covers 15 residues. Germline CDR1 and CDR2: LGHDT and YNNKEL (reference sequence). Between the trimmed V and J ends, which lost 5 bases and 8 bases, there was a span of 19 bases. CDR3 DNA: TGTGCCAGCAGCGGCCCGCGCCGGGGGCGTTACATTCAGTACTTC. As protein: CASSGPRRGRYIQYF.